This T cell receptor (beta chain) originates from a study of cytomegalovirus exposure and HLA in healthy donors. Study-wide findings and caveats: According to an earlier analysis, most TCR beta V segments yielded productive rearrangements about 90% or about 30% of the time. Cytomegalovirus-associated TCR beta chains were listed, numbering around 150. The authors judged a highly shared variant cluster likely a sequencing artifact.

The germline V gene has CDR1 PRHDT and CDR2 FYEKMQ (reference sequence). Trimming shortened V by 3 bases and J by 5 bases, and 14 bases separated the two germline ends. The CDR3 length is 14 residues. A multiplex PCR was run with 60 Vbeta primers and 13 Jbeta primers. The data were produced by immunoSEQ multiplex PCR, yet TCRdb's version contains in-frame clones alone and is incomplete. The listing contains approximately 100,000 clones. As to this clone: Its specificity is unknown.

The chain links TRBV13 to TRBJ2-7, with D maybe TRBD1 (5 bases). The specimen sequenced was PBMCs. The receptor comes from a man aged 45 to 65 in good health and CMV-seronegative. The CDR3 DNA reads TGTGCCAGCAGCTTCCAGGGAAGCCCCCACGAGCAGTACTTC. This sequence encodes CASSFQGSPHEQYF.